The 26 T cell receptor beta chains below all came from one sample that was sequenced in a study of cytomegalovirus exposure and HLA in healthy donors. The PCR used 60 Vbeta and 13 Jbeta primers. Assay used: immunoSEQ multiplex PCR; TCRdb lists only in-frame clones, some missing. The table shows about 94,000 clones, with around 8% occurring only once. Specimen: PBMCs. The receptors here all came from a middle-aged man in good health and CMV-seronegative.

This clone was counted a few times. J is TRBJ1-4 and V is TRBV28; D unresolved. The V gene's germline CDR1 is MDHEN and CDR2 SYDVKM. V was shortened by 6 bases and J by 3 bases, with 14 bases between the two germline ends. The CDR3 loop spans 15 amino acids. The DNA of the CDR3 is TGTGCCAGCAGCTCGGACTATTCATCTAATGAAAAACTGTTTTTT. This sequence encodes CASSSDYSSNEKLFF.

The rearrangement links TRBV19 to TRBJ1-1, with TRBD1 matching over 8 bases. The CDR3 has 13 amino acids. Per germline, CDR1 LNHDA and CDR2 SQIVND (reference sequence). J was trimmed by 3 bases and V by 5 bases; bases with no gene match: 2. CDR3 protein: CASSADRDTEAFF. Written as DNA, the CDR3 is TGTGCCAGTAGTGCGGACAGGGACACTGAAGCTTTCTTT.

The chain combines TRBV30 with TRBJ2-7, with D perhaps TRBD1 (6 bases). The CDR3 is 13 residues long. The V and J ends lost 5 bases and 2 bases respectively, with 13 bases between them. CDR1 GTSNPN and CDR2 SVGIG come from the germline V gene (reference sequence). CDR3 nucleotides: TGTGCCTGGTCAGCGACAGGAGCCTACGAGCAGTACTTC. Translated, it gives CAWSATGAYEQYF.

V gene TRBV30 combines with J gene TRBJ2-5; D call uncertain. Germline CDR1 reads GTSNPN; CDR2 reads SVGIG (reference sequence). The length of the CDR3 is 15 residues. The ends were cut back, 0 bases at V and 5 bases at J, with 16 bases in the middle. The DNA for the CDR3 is TGTGCCTGGAGTGTAGATGGAGATAGTCGGGAGACCCAGTACTTC. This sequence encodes CAWSVDGDSRETQYF.

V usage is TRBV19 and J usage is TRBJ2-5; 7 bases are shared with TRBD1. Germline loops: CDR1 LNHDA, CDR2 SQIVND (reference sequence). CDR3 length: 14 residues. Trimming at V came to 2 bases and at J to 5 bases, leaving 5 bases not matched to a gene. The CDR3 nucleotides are TGTGCCAGTAGTATACAGGGGGATAGGGAGACCCAGTACTTC. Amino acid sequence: CASSIQGDRETQYF.

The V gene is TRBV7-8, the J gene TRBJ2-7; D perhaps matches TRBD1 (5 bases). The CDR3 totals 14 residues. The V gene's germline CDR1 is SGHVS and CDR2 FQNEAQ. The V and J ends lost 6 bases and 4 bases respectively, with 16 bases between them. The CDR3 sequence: CASSPMGRAYEQYF. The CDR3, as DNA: TGTGCCAGCAGTCCGATGGGGCGCGCTTACGAGCAGTACTTC.

CDR3 sequence (DNA): TGTGCCAGCTCACCACCGGACAGGGACGCAGATACGCAGTATTTT. Translation gives CASSPPDRDADTQYF. The chain joins TRBV18 to TRBJ2-3; TRBD1 matches at 8 bases. V was pared by 0 bases and J by 4 bases, with 3 bases of the junction left unmatched. Per the germline V gene, CDR1 is KGHSH and CDR2 is LQKENI. The CDR3 totals 15 residues.

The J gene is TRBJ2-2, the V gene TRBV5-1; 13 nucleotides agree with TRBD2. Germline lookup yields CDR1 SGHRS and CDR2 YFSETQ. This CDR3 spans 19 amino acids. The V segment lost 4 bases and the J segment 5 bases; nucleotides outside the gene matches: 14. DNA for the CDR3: TGCGCCAGCAGCATGGGTCCTACTAGCGGGAGGGCCCGGACCGGGGAGCTGTTTTTT. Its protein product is CASSMGPTSGRARTGELFF.

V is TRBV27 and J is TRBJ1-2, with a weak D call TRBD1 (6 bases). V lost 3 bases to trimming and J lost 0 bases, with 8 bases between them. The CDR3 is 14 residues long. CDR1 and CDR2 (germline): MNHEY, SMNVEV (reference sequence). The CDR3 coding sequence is TGTGCCAGCAGTTTCGCAGGGGCTAACTATGGCTACACCTTC. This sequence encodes CASSFAGANYGYTF.

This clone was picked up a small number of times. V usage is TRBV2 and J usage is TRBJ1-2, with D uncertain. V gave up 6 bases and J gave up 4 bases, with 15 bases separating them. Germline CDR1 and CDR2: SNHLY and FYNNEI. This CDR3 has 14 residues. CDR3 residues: CASRRDFVSYGYTF. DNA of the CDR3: TGTGCCAGCAGGCGGGATTTCGTCAGCTATGGCTACACCTTC.

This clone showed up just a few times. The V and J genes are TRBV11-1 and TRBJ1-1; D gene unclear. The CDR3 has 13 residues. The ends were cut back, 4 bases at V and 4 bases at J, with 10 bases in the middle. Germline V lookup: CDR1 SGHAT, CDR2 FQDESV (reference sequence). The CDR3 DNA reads TGTGCCAGCAGCTCAATCCGGGGCACTGAAGCTTTCTTT. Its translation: CASSSIRGTEAFF.

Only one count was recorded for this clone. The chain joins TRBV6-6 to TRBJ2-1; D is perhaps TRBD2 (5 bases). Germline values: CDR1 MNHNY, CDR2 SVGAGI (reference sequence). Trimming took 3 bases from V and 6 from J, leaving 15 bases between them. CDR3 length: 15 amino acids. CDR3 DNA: TGTGCCAGCAGTTATGGACGGGAATTCCGCAATGAGCAGTTCTTC. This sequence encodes CASSYGREFRNEQFF.

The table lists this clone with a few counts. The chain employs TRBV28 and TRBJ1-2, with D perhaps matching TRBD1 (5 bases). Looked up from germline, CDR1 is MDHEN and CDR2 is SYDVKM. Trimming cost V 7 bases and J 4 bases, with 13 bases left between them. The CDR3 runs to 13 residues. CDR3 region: CASTTVNLYGYTF. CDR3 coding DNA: TGTGCCAGCACGACAGTTAACCTCTATGGCTACACCTTC.

CDR3 DNA: TGTGCCAGCAGCCCTGGGCTAGCGGGAGTACAATACGAGCAGTACTTC. It codes for CASSPGLAGVQYEQYF. This chain uses TRBV11-2 with TRBJ2-7, with 10 bases fitting TRBD2. Germline V gives CDR1 SGHAT, CDR2 FQNNGV. The V segment lost 5 bases and the J segment 4 bases; nucleotides outside the gene matches: 11. The CDR3 has 16 residues.

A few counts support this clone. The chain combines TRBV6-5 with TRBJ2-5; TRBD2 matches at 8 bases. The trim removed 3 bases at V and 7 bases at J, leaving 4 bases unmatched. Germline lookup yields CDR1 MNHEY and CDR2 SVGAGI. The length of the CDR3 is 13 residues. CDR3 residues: CASSYGREGTQYF. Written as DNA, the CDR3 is TGTGCCAGCAGTTATGGCCGGGAGGGGACCCAGTACTTC.

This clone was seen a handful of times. CDR3 in DNA: TGTGCCAGCTCACTCTCAGCGGGAACGAACACCGGGGAGCTGTTTTTT. Encoded protein: CASSLSAGTNTGELFF. This chain uses TRBV18 with TRBJ2-2, with 7 positions matching TRBD2. This CDR3 comprises 16 residues. Germline V gene data show CDR1 as KGHSH and CDR2 as LQKENI. The trim removed 4 bases at V and 0 bases at J, leaving 5 bases unmatched.

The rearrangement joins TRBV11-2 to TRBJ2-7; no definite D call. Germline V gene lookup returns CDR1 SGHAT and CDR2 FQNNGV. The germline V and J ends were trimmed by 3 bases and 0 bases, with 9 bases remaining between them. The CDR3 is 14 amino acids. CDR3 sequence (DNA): TGTGCCAGCAGCTTGAACATTCACTCCTACGAGCAGTACTTC. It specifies CASSLNIHSYEQYF.

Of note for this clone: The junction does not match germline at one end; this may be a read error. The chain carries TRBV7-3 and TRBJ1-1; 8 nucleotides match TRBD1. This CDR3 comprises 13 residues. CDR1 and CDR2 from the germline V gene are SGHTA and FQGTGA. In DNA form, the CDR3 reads TGTGCCAGCAGTTCTGACAGGGGCGGGCGGCGGCTCTTT. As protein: CASSSDRGGRRLF. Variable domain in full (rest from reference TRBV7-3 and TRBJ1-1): GAGVSQTPSNKVTEKGKYVELRCDPISGHTALYWYRQSLGQGPEFLIYFQGTGAADDSGLPNDRFFAVRPEGSVSTLKIQRTERGDSAVYLCASSSDRGGRRLFGQGTRLTVV.

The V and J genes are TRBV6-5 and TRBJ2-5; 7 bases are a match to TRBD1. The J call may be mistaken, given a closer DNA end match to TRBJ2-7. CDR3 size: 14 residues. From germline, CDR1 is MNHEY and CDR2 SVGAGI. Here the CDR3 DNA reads TGTGCCAGCAGTTATCCCCGGGACAGCTACGAGCAGTACTTC. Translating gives CASSYPRDSYEQYF.

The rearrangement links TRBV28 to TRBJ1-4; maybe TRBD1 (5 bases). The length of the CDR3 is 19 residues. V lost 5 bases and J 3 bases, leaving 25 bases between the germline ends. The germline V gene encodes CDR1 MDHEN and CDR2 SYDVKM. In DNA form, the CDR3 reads TGTGCCAGCAGTAGCCCCAAGGGGCGCGAAAGAATTCCTAATGAAAAACTGTTTTTT. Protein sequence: CASSSPKGRERIPNEKLFF.

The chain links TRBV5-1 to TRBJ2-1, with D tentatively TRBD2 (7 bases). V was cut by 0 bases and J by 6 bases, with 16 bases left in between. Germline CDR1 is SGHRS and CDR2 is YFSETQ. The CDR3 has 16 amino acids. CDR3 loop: CASSLEGGRVSNEQFF. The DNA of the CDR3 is TGCGCCAGCAGCTTGGAGGGGGGGCGGGTGTCCAATGAGCAGTTCTTC.

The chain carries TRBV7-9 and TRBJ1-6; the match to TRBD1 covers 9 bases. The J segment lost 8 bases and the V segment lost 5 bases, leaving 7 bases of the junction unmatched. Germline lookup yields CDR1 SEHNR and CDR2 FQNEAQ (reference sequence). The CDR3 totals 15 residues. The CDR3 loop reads CASSAPQGADSPLHF. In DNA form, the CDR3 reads TGTGCCAGCAGCGCGCCACAGGGGGCGGATTCACCCCTCCACTTT.

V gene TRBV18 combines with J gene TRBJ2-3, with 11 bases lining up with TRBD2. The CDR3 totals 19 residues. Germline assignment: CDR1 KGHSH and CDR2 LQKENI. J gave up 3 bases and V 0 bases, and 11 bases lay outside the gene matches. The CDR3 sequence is CASSPPMLAGGRGTDTQYF. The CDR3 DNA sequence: TGTGCCAGCTCACCACCGATGCTAGCGGGAGGACGCGGGACAGATACGCAGTATTTT.

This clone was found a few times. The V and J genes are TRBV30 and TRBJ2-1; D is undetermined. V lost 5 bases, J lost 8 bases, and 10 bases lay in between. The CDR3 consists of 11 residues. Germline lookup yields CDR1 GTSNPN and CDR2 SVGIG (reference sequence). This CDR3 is CAWGSVDEQFF. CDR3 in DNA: TGTGCCTGGGGAAGCGTCGATGAGCAGTTCTTC.

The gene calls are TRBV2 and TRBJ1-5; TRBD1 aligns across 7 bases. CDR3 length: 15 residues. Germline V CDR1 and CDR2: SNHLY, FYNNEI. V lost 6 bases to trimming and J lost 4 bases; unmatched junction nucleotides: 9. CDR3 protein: CASRSVQGRNQPQHF. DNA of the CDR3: TGTGCCAGCAGATCCGTACAGGGGCGGAATCAGCCCCAGCATTTT.

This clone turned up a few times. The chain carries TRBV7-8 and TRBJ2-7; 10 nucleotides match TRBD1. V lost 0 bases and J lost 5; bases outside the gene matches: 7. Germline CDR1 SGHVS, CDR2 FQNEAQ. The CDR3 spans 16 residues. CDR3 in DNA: TGTGCCAGCAGCTTAGCGGACAGGGGGGGTAGGGACGAGCAGTACTTC. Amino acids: CASSLADRGGRDEQYF.